This entry concerns a single T cell receptor (beta chain). What it binds is not known. Sequenced by immunoSEQ multiplex PCR; TCRdb stores in-frame clones only, minus some. Among more than 40,000 clones listed, approximately 80% were seen once. Single viable CD3+CD4+CD8-CD45RO+ cells were sorted as the memory CD4+ T cells. The CDR3 spans 14 residues. Germline CDR1 and CDR2: MNHEY and SVGAGI. V gave up 6 bases and J gave up 2 bases, with 10 bases separating them. The sample comes from a study of memory CD4+ T cells and cytomegalovirus serostatus. Study outcomes and limitations: CD4+ memory repertoires contained about two fifths of the roughly 160 reported CMV TCRbeta sequences.

This sequence was found in an adult in good health and CMV-seronegative. The sequenced sample consisted of memory CD4+ T cells from blood. The rearrangement joins TRBV6-5 to TRBJ2-2; tentative D call: TRBD2 (6 bases). The CDR3 loop reads CASRRSGNTGELFF. The DNA of the CDR3 is TGTGCCAGCAGGCGTAGCGGTAACACCGGGGAGCTGTTTTTT.